This T cell receptor (beta chain) was recovered during a study of OX40 agonist ivuxolimab in advanced cancers. Germline CDR1 reads MNHEY; CDR2 reads SMNVEV (reference sequence). V was cut by 3 bases and J by 0 bases, with 17 bases left in between. CDR3 size: 18 residues. Only in-frame clones appear in the TCRdb table, and some are missing; sequencing was by immunoSEQ multiplex PCR. Of approximately 100,000 clones in the sample, approximately 90% were seen once. Autoimmune disease history or systemic immunosuppression disqualified patients. The TCR comes from an adult with an advanced solid tumor such as melanoma, head and neck, liver or kidney cancer. The specimen comprised CD4+ or CD8+ T cells sorted from blood, sampled in a trial of the OX40 agonist ivuxolimab. The chain has TRBV27 and TRBJ2-2, with D tentatively TRBD1 (6 bases). The CDR3 reads CASSFRLSWDTNTGELFF. The CDR3 region has the DNA TGTGCCAGCAGTTTTCGACTAAGCTGGGACACGAACACCGGGGAGCTGTTTTTT.